This T cell receptor (beta chain) was retrieved from a study of blood T cell repertoires in COVID-19. Study context: Spain, Italy and the United States supplied samples that represented acute and convalescent COVID-19. T cells, B-cell-depleted T cells, or PBMCs provided the cDNA or gDNA that served as material.

Profiling relied on immunoSEQ multiplex PCR, and the TCRdb table lists in-frame clones only, not all of them. Here the sample spans 70,000 to 85,000 clones, roughly 80% being singletons. Trimming at V came to 1 base and at J to 7 bases, leaving 6 bases not matched to a gene. The germline CDR1 and CDR2 sequences are MNHEY and SVGEGT. This CDR3 region has 15 residues. Sequenced input: peripheral blood. The chain links TRBV6-2 or TRBV6-3 to TRBJ2-1; TRBD1 agrees at 8 bases. The source is a woman older than 75 with acute or convalescent COVID-19. The CDR3 DNA reads as TGTGCCAGCAGTTACTTTGGACAGGGCAGGAATGAGCAGTTCTTC. This codes for CASSYFGQGRNEQFF.